The next 30 T cell receptor beta chains were all read from a single sample in a study of human T cells and chemical hapten exposure. TCRdb reanalysed the RACE reads using MiXCR and keeps one entry per CDR3 protein. The sample comprises fewer than 500,000 distinct CDR3 sequences, more than 4.5% of which are singletons, and around 2.3% rests with the top ten. Time point indicated: patch test 1, 2 weeks after DPC sensitization. Treatment specified: therapeutic diphenylcyclopropenone sensitization with weekly scalp DPC. The sequencing here drew on whole blood, taken in connection with sensitization to the hapten diphenylcyclopropenone (DPC). The source is a woman in her 50s with alopecia areata. Some clones in this sample may be carry-over from other donors' samples.

The chain links TRBV6-5 to TRBJ2-7; 7 bases agree with TRBD2. The germline gives CDR1 MNHEY, CDR2 SVGAGI. CDR3 length: 13 residues. Unmatched junction bases numbered 4, after V lost 0 bases and J lost 8 bases. For the CDR3, the DNA is TGTGCCAGCAGTTACTCCGGGGAGGGTAAGCAGTACTTC. This gives the protein CASSYSGEGKQYF.

This clonotype was recorded many times. The chain uses TRBV5-1 and TRBJ2-3; 7 positions agree with TRBD2. J gave up 3 bases and V 3 bases, and 7 bases lay outside the gene matches. The CDR3 spans 15 residues. Germline lookup yields CDR1 SGHRS and CDR2 YFSETQ. The CDR3 coding sequence is TGCGCCAGCAGCTCTTCTAGCGGTCGGACAGATACGCAGTATTTT. Its translation: CASSSSSGRTDTQYF.

This clonotype was counted ten times or more. The rearrangement links TRBV7-2 to TRBJ2-1; D possibly corresponds to TRBD2 (6 bases). The V and J ends lost 5 bases and 7 bases respectively, with 15 bases between them. The CDR3 runs 14 residues. CDR1 and CDR2 (germline): SGHTA, FQGNSA. The CDR3 bases are TGTGCCAGCAGCCGACAGTACGGAGGGAATGAGCAGTTCTTC. Its translation: CASSRQYGGNEQFF.

This clonotype appeared many times. The chain has TRBV2 and TRBJ2-3, with D possibly TRBD1 on 6 matching bases. V lost 6 bases to trimming and J lost 1 base, with 20 bases between them. The CDR3 contains 17 residues. CDR1 is SNHLY and CDR2 is FYNNEI in the germline V gene. CDR3 loop: CASRDPGTNTRTDTQYF. The CDR3 coding sequence is TGTGCCAGCAGAGACCCTGGGACAAACACCCGCACAGATACGCAGTATTTT.

The chain carries TRBV6-2 or TRBV6-3 and TRBJ2-5; D perhaps matches TRBD1 (6 bases). The CDR3 is 13 amino acids. The germline V and J ends were trimmed by 8 bases and 5 bases, with 15 bases remaining between them. The germline V gene encodes CDR1 MNHEY and CDR2 SVGEGT. CDR3 nucleotide sequence: TGTGCCAGCGGGAGCAGGGGTCCGGAGACCCAGTACTTC. The encoded protein is CASGSRGPETQYF.

This clonotype was picked up a small number of times. CDR3 in DNA: TGTGCCAGCAGCTTAAGTCAGGGACCCGAAAAACTGTTTTTT. This translates into CASSLSQGPEKLFF. The chain uses TRBV13 and TRBJ1-4; D might be TRBD1 (5 bases). CDR3 length: 14 residues. V lost 2 bases and J 8 bases, leaving 12 bases between the germline ends. Germline assignment: CDR1 PRHDT and CDR2 FYEKMQ (reference sequence).

V and J are TRBV10-2 and TRBJ1-5; 7 bases are a match to TRBD1. The CDR3 has 16 amino acids. Trimming removed 5 bases from V and 6 bases from J; junction bases left unmatched: 13. Germline CDR1 is WSHSY and CDR2 is SAAADI. As DNA, the CDR3 is TGCGCCAGCAGTCTGGGTCAGGGGGGGAACGGTCAGCCCCAGCATTTT. The encoded protein is CASSLGQGGNGQPQHF.

The sample holds many counts of this clonotype. The rearrangement links TRBV6-2 or TRBV6-3 to TRBJ1-5; TRBD1 is a possible D gene (5 bases). The CDR3 is 16 residues long. Germline V gene sequence: CDR1 MNHEY, CDR2 SVGEGT. V shed 4 bases and J shed 5 bases, with 18 bases lying between them. The CDR3 nucleotides are TGTGCCAGCAGTTTCGAGGCTGAGGGACGGTATCAGCCCCAGCATTTT. It encodes CASSFEAEGRYQPQHF.

This clonotype was seen a handful of times. The CDR3 sequence is CASSPTSRGITGELFF. CDR3 bases: TGTGCCAGCAGCCCGACATCGAGAGGGATCACCGGGGAGCTGTTTTTT. The chain combines TRBV7-9 with TRBJ2-2; a weak D match, TRBD2 (5 bases). V gave up 5 bases and J gave up 4 bases, with 17 bases separating them. Germline V gene sequence: CDR1 SEHNR, CDR2 FQNEAQ (reference sequence). The CDR3 covers 16 residues.

This clonotype was counted ten times or more. The J gene is TRBJ2-7, the V gene TRBV9; TRBD2 matches 7 bases. The CDR3 is 14 amino acids. Germline CDR1 and CDR2: SGDLS and YYNGEE. J lost 4 bases, V lost 3 bases, and 7 bases had no gene match. DNA of the CDR3: TGTGCCAGCAGCGCGAGCGGGGTTGGGTACGAGCAGTACTTC. The encoded protein is CASSASGVGYEQYF.

Ten or more counts support this clonotype. The chain recombines TRBV5-1 with TRBJ2-4; D not certain. CDR1 is SGHRS, CDR2 YFSETQ, per germline. Trimming shortened V by 4 bases and J by 7 bases, and 18 bases separated the two germline ends. This CDR3 spans 15 amino acids. Written as DNA, the CDR3 is TGCGCCAGCAGCGCCCAGGCTTTAGGCATGAACATTCAGTACTTC. As protein: CASSAQALGMNIQYF.

This clonotype was detected many times. This chain links TRBV20-1 with TRBJ2-5; D ambiguous. Germline loops: CDR1 DFQATT, CDR2 SNEGSKA (reference sequence). The length of the CDR3 is 12 residues. V was pared by 3 bases and J by 2 bases, with 7 bases between. The CDR3 here is CSARVGQETQYF. Here the CDR3 DNA reads TGCAGTGCTAGGGTGGGTCAAGAGACCCAGTACTTC.

The chain combines TRBV6-2 or TRBV6-3 with TRBJ1-5, with D maybe TRBD1 (6 bases). The CDR3 loop spans 15 amino acids. V was trimmed by 6 bases and J by 1 base, leaving 13 bases between them. Germline assignment: CDR1 MNHEY and CDR2 SVGEGT. The CDR3 region has the DNA TGTGCCAGCAGCTCCATAGGGGGGAGCAATCAGCCCCAGCATTTT. It codes for CASSSIGGSNQPQHF.

This clonotype was seen many times. V is TRBV20-1 and J is TRBJ1-2, with TRBD1 as a possible D gene (5 bases). The CDR3 has 12 amino acids. Per germline, CDR1 DFQATT and CDR2 SNEGSKA (reference sequence). Trimming took off 0 bases at V and 4 bases at J, with 6 bases between the two ends. The CDR3 nucleotides read TGCAGTGCTAGAGAGGACACCTATGGCTACACCTTC. Its protein is CSAREDTYGYTF.

This clonotype was recorded at least ten times. The rearrangement joins TRBV27 to TRBJ1-3; 7 bases are a match to TRBD1. V was pared by 2 bases and J by 7 bases, with 2 bases of the junction left unmatched. The CDR3 length is 13 residues. Germline CDR1 MNHEY, CDR2 SMNVEV (reference sequence). The CDR3 reads CASSLTGENTIYF. The CDR3 coding sequence is TGTGCCAGCAGTTTAACAGGGGAGAACACCATATATTTT.

The J gene is TRBJ1-6, the V gene TRBV15; no clear D gene. With 5 bases removed from V and 6 bases from J, the gap between germline ends came to 5 bases. The CDR3 is 12 amino acids. Germline V gene lookup returns CDR1 LNHNV and CDR2 YYDKDF (reference sequence). CDR3 in amino acids: CATSRPNSPLHF. CDR3 DNA sequence: TGTGCCACCAGCCGACCTAATTCACCCCTCCACTTT.

There are many counts of this clonotype. This rearrangement joins TRBV3-1 to TRBJ2-1, with D perhaps matching TRBD2 (6 bases). The length of the CDR3 is 15 residues. Germline V lookup: CDR1 LGHDT, CDR2 YNNKEL (reference sequence). Trimming removed 5 bases at V and 5 bases at J, with 16 bases between. The CDR3 loop reads CASSSPGLTHNEQFF. CDR3 bases: TGTGCCAGCAGCTCCCCGGGACTGACTCACAATGAGCAGTTCTTC.

V and J are TRBV12-3 or TRBV12-4 and TRBJ2-7, with D perhaps TRBD1 (6 bases). The CDR3 covers 13 residues. The germline V and J ends were trimmed by 6 bases and 3 bases, with 12 bases remaining between them. CDR3 sequence: CASSTGKNYEQYF. The CDR3 DNA reads TGTGCCAGCAGCACAGGGAAAAACTACGAGCAGTACTTC.

The rearrangement uses TRBV29-1 and TRBJ2-3; the D is unclear. The CDR3 is 10 amino acids. Trimming cost V 4 bases and J 6 bases, with 5 bases left between them. Germline V CDR1 and CDR2: SQVTM, ANQGSEA. CDR3 region: CSVVGDTQYF. DNA for the CDR3: TGCAGCGTTGTCGGGGATACGCAGTATTTT.

This clonotype was picked up many times. V and J are TRBV7-9 and TRBJ1-1, with a tentative D call TRBD1 (6 bases). The CDR3 runs to 17 residues. V lost 2 bases and J 0 bases, leaving 16 bases between the germline ends. CDR1 and CDR2 (germline): SEHNR, FQNEAQ (reference sequence). CDR3 coding DNA: TGTGCCAGCAGCTTAAACGGGCAGGGGATTATGAACACTGAAGCTTTCTTT. It translates to CASSLNGQGIMNTEAFF.

This clonotype was seen many times. This rearrangement joins TRBV7-2 to TRBJ2-5; 8 nucleotides agree with TRBD2. The CDR3 length is 16 residues. Looked up from germline, CDR1 is SGHTA and CDR2 is FQGNSA. The junction had 10 bases not matched to a gene; V was cut back by 0 bases and J by 7 bases. CDR3 protein: CASSLAGLGEQATQYF. CDR3 DNA sequence: TGTGCCAGCAGCTTAGCGGGACTAGGGGAGCAGGCGACCCAGTACTTC.

At least ten counts were recorded for this clonotype. The V and J genes are TRBV27 and TRBJ2-7; 9 nucleotides agree with TRBD2. V was pared by 7 bases and J by 2 bases, with 6 bases of the junction left unmatched. Germline CDR1 reads MNHEY; CDR2 reads SMNVEV (reference sequence). This CDR3 has 14 amino acids. CDR3 sequence: CASTPSGATYEQYF. The CDR3 DNA reads as TGTGCCAGCACCCCTAGCGGGGCGACCTACGAGCAGTACTTC.

About this clonotype: At one end, the junction sequence differs from germline, possibly due to a read error. The rearrangement links TRBV18 to TRBJ1-1, with D possibly being TRBD1 (5 bases). The CDR3 runs to 15 residues. The germline V gene encodes CDR1 KGHSH and CDR2 LQKENI. The CDR3 is CASSPEGLKNNEAFF. The CDR3 nucleotides read TGTGCCAGCTCACCCGAGGGACTGAAGAACAATGAAGCTTTCTTT.

There are many counts of this clonotype. CDR3 sequence (DNA): TGTGCCAGCAGCCCTACCAGGGTCACCTACGAGCAGTACTTC. Translation: CASSPTRVTYEQYF. The J gene is TRBJ2-7, the V gene TRBV7-8; D is possibly TRBD1 (5 bases). CDR1 and CDR2 from the germline V gene are SGHVS and FQNEAQ. The CDR3 extends over 14 amino acids. Trimming removed 5 bases at V and 2 bases at J, with 13 bases between.

This clonotype occurred many times. V and J are TRBV30 and TRBJ2-3; D uncertain. V was cut by 5 bases and J by 10 bases, with 16 bases left in between. The CDR3 runs to 12 residues. The germline V gene has CDR1 GTSNPN and CDR2 SVGIG (reference sequence). The CDR3 reads CAWSQDSGPQYF. CDR3 DNA: TGTGCCTGGTCTCAGGATTCGGGCCCGCAGTATTTT.

J is TRBJ1-1 and V is TRBV20-1; D uncertain. The V and J ends lost 0 bases and 4 bases respectively, with 12 bases between them. The CDR3 is 14 amino acids. The germline gives CDR1 DFQATT, CDR2 SNEGSKA (reference sequence). CDR3 nucleotides: TGCAGTGCTAGAGATCCGGGGTACAGCACTGAAGCTTTCTTT. Protein sequence: CSARDPGYSTEAFF.

The gene calls are TRBV6-6 and TRBJ2-7; TRBD2 matches 10 bases. The trim removed 2 bases at V and 5 bases at J, leaving 3 bases unmatched. Germline V gene sequence: CDR1 MNHNY, CDR2 SVGAGI (reference sequence). This CDR3 is 14 amino acids long. CDR3 amino acids: CASSYLAGVHEQYF. CDR3 bases: TGTGCCAGCAGTTACCTAGCGGGAGTACACGAGCAGTACTTC.

This clonotype was seen only a few times. The V and J genes are TRBV10-3 and TRBJ2-3; TRBD1 might be the D (6 bases). The germline V gene encodes CDR1 ENHRY and CDR2 SYGVKD. This CDR3 has 15 amino acids. The V gene lost 2 bases and the J gene lost 4 bases, with 13 bases spanning the gap. The CDR3 DNA reads TGTGCCATCAGTGAGGAAGGTGGGGGCCCAGATACGCAGTATTTT. Translated, it gives CAISEEGGGPDTQYF.

This clonotype showed up many times. The chain uses TRBV9 and TRBJ1-1; D uncertain. Trimming pared 2 bases from V and 4 bases from J, leaving 12 bases between. This CDR3 is 14 amino acids long. Germline values: CDR1 SGDLS, CDR2 YYNGEE. CDR3 sequence: CASSVGGLATEAFF. DNA of the CDR3: TGTGCCAGCAGCGTGGGCGGTCTCGCCACTGAAGCTTTCTTT.

The V call is TRBV29-1, the J call TRBJ2-3; maybe TRBD2 (5 bases). V gave up 6 bases and J gave up 2 bases, with 12 bases separating them. Germline V lookup: CDR1 SQVTM, CDR2 ANQGSEA. This CDR3 region has 13 residues. The CDR3 here is CSVLGRYTDTQYF. In DNA, the CDR3 is TGCAGCGTCCTAGGGAGATACACAGATACGCAGTATTTT.